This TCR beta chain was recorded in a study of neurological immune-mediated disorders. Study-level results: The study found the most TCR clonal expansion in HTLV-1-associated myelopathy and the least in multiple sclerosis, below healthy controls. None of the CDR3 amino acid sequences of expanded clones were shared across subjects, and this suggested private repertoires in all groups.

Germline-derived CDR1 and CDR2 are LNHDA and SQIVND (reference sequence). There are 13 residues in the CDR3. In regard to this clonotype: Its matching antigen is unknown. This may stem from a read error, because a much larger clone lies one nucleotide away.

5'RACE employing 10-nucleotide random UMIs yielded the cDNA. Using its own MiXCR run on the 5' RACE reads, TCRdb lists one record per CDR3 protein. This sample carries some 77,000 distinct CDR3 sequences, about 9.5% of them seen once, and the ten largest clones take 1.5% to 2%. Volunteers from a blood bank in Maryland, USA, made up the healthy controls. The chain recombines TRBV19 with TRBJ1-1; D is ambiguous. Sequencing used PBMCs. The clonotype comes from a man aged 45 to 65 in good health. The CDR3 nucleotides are TGTGCCAGTAATGAATACATGAACTCTGAAGCTTTCTTT. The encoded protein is CASNEYMNSEAFF. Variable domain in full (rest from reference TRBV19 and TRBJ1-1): DGGITQSPKYLFRKEGQNVTLSCEQNLNHDAMYWYRQDPGQGLRLIYYSQIVNDFQKGDIAEGYSVSREKKESFPLTVTSAQKNPTAFYLCASNEYMNSEAFFGQGTRLTVV.